The rows below give T cell receptor beta chains drawn from one sample of a study of T-cell memory formation after mild COVID-19. TCRdb independently ran MiXCR on the 5' RACE reads; one entry per CDR3 protein. This sample has roughly 600,000 distinct CDR3 sequences, with about a sixth found just once. Sequenced material: PBMCs or a T cell subset sorted from them (not recorded which). The source of these receptors is an adult woman who had mild COVID-19 (a few samples of this study predate the infection). Cell type and time point are not known. Each CDR3 is given with its conserved first and last residue. The D gene is left open where the match is weak. Clone size appears in some rows only: once, few, many, or a class for an expanded clone.

J gene,clone size,D gene,V gene,CDR3 DNA,CDR3 protein
TRBJ1-1,-,TRBD1,TRBV19,TGTGCCAGTAGGAGAGGACAGGCGGCTGAAGCTTTCTTT,CASRRGQAAEAFF
TRBJ1-5,-,-,TRBV28,TGTGCCAGCAGTCAGCAGGGCGAGCCCCAGCATTTT,CASSQQGEPQHF
TRBJ2-7,-,-,TRBV11-2,TGTGCCAGCAGGGATGCGCTGCCCTACGAGCAGTACTTC,CASRDALPYEQYF
TRBJ2-2,-,-,TRBV5-1,TGCGCCAGCAGCTTGGCCTCTACGTCGAACACCGGGGAGCTGTTTTTT,CASSLASTSNTGELFF
TRBJ1-2,few,-,TRBV20-1,TGCAGTGCTATTTATGATATCAGGGGCGCCTATGGCTACACCTTC,CSAIYDIRGAYGYTF
TRBJ2-6,-,-,TRBV6-2/TRBV6-3,TGTGCCAGCAGTTACGTGGGCTCTGGGGCCAACGTCCTGACTTTC,CASSYVGSGANVLTF
TRBJ2-1,few,-,TRBV2,TGTGCCAGCAGTGAGGAGCCGGTAGGAGAGCAGTTCTTC,CASSEEPVGEQFF
TRBJ2-1,few,-,TRBV3-1,TGTGCCAGCAGCCAAGATCTTGTCGGGGAGCTGGGGTACAATGAGCAGTTCTTC,CASSQDLVGELGYNEQFF
TRBJ2-5,few,TRBD2,TRBV7-9,TGTGCCAGCAGCCGGAGCGGGGGGCTCCAAGAGACCCAGTACTTC,CASSRSGGLQETQYF
TRBJ2-1,few,TRBD2,TRBV11-2,TGTGCCAGCAGCTTCCCCGCTGGCGGGAGGAAAGAGCAGTTCTTC,CASSFPAGGRKEQFF
TRBJ2-2,-,TRBD2,TRBV12-3/TRBV12-4,TGTGCCAGCAGTTTCGGGGGGGCTCGCACCGGGGAGCTGTTTTTT,CASSFGGARTGELFF
TRBJ1-4,-,-,TRBV4-3,TGCGCCAGCAGCCAAGATTGGGTGACAACTAATGAAAAACTGTTTTTT,CASSQDWVTTNEKLFF
TRBJ1-4,few,-,TRBV6-5,TGTGCCAGCAGACGGGATAAAGGGAATGAAAAACTGTTTTTT,CASRRDKGNEKLFF
TRBJ2-3,-,-,TRBV5-1,TGCGCCAGCAGCTTGGTGGCGGGCCCGGGAGATACGCAGTATTTT,CASSLVAGPGDTQYF
TRBJ2-3,-,-,TRBV30,TGTGCCTGGAAGTTGGCCGGCAGGGTAGCAGCAGATACGCAGTATTTT,CAWKLAGRVAADTQYF
TRBJ2-7,-,TRBD1,TRBV9,TGTGCCAGCAGCCTGGAACAGGGGGCGATGTACGAGCAGTACTTC,CASSLEQGAMYEQYF
TRBJ2-1,-,-,TRBV12-3/TRBV12-4,TGTGCCAGCAGTCCGGTACTGAGTAATGAGCAGTTCTTC,CASSPVLSNEQFF
TRBJ2-1,few,-,TRBV5-6,TGTGCCAGCAGCCCCATCGATGGTGAGCAGTTCTTC,CASSPIDGEQFF
TRBJ2-4,-,-,TRBV18,TGTGCCAGCTCACTCCAGACTCAAAACATTCAGTACTTC,CASSLQTQNIQYF
TRBJ1-5,-,TRBD1,TRBV7-2,TGTGCCAGCAGCTTAGTGGGACAGGTCCTTGGGCCCCAGCATTTT,CASSLVGQVLGPQHF
TRBJ2-1,few,-,TRBV7-2,TGTGCCAGCAACCCCCAGGGATTAATGCACCACAATGAGCAGTTCTTC,CASNPQGLMHHNEQFF
TRBJ2-5,few,-,TRBV15,TGTGCCACCAGCAGAGACACTGGGACCCAAGAGACCCAGTACTTC,CATSRDTGTQETQYF
TRBJ1-5,-,TRBD1,TRBV12-3/TRBV12-4,TGTGCCAGCACCCCTACAGGGGAGAATCAGCCCCAGCATTTT,CASTPTGENQPQHF
TRBJ2-5,few,TRBD2,TRBV18,TGTGCCAGCTCACCAAGCCTAGCGGGTCTACAAGAGACCCAGTACTTC,CASSPSLAGLQETQYF